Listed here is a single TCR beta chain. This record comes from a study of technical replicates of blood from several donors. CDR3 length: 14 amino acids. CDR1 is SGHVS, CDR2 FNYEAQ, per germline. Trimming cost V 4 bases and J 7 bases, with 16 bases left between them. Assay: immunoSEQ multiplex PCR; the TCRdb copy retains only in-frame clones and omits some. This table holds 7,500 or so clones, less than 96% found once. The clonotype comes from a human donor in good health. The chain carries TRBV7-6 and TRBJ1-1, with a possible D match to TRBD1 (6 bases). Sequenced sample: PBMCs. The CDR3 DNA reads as TGTGCCAGCAGCTCCGTCCCGGGACATCATGAAGCTTTCTTT. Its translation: CASSSVPGHHEAFF. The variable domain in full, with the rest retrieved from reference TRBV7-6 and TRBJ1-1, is GAGVSQSPRYKVTKRGQDVALRCDPISGHVSLYWYRQALGQGPEFLTYFNYEAQQDKSGLPNDRFSAERPEGSISTLTIQRTEQRDSAMYRCASSSVPGHHEAFFGQGTRLTVV.